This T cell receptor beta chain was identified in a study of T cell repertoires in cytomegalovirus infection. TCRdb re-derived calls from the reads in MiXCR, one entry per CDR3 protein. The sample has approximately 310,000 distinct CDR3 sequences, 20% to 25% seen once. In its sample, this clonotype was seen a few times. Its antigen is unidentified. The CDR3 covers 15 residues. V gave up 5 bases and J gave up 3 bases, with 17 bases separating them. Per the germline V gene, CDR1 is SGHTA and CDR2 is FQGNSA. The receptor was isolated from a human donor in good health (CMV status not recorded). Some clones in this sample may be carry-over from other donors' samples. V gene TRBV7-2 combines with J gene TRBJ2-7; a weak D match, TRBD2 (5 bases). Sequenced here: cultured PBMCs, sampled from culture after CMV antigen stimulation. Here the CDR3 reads CASSRSSRSGYEQYF. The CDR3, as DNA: TGTGCCAGCAGCAGATCTAGCCGTTCCGGCTACGAGCAGTACTTC.